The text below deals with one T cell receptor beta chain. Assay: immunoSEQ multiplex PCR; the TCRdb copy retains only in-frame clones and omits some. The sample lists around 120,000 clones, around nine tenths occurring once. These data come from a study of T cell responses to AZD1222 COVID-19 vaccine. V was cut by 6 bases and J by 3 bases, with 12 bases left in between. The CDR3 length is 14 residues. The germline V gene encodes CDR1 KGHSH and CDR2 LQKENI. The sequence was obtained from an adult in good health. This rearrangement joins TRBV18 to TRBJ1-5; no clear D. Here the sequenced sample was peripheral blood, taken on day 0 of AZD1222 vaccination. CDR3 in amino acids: CASSSEIPNQPQHF. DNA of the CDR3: TGTGCCAGCTCCTCGGAGATCCCCAATCAGCCCCAGCATTTT. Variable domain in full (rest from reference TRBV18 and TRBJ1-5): NAGVMQNPRHLVRRRGQEARLRCSPMKGHSHVYWYRQLPEEGLKFMVYLQKENIIDESGMPKERFSAEFPKEGPSILRIQQVVRGDSAAYFCASSSEIPNQPQHFGDGTRLSIL.